This T cell receptor beta chain was documented in a study of T cells after yellow fever vaccination. This clonotype was recorded at least ten times. Its antigen is still unknown. In making TCR cDNA, 5'RACE template switching added a universal primer site and UMIs to it. TCRdb used MiXCR to reprocess the 5' RACE reads, holding one entry per CDR3 protein. The sample holds roughly 140,000 distinct CDR3 sequences; about 8% are singletons and the top ten take less than 0.85%. CDR3 length: 12 residues. V lost 1 base, J lost 3 bases, and 1 base lay in between. Germline V gene data show CDR1 as MDHEN and CDR2 as SYDVKM. Regarding the study as a whole: The booster response re-showed most primary clones: about 96% CD4, more than 70% CD8. Contamination of FACS-sorted repertoires by abundant clonotypes from the bulk population could occur. A faster peak, day 5 versus 15, was reached by the weaker secondary response.

The origin of this receptor is a man aged 25 to 45 who received the YFV17D yellow fever vaccine. The rearrangement joins TRBV28 to TRBJ1-5; unclear D gene. The sequenced sample was CD4+ T cells sorted from PBMCs, obtained 5 days after the yellow fever booster vaccination. In DNA form, the CDR3 reads TGTGCCAGCAGTTTATACAATCAGCCCCAGCATTTT. This sequence encodes CASSLYNQPQHF.